The clone carrying this TCR beta chain was counted ten times or more. Its cognate antigen is unknown. CDR1 and CDR2 from the germline V gene are DFQATT and SNEGSKA (reference sequence). This CDR3 comprises 11 residues. Trimming stripped 3 bases from V and 7 bases from J, with 9 bases between. The sample comes from a study of T cells after yellow fever vaccination. Study-level information: Low-cell-number fractions were prepared with SMART-Seq v4 Ultra Low Input.

The TCR cDNA carried a universal primer site and UMIs from 5'RACE template switching. TCRdb independently ran MiXCR on the 5' RACE reads; one entry per CDR3 protein. The sample carries some 240,000 distinct CDR3 sequences, approximately 3.8% recorded once. Study findings and constraints: Primary-vaccination clones mostly resurfaced post-booster (approximately 96% CD4, more than 85% CD8). The study noted that FACS-sorted repertoires could contain abundant clonotypes contaminating from the bulk population.

The sample in question was PBMCs, obtained 15 days after the yellow fever booster vaccination. V is TRBV20-1 and J is TRBJ1-2; no clear D gene. The receptor's source is a man between 18 and 35 years old who received the YFV17D yellow fever vaccine. This chain's CDR3 is CSASSLGGYTF. The CDR3 DNA sequence: TGCAGTGCTAGTTCCCTAGGTGGCTACACCTTC.